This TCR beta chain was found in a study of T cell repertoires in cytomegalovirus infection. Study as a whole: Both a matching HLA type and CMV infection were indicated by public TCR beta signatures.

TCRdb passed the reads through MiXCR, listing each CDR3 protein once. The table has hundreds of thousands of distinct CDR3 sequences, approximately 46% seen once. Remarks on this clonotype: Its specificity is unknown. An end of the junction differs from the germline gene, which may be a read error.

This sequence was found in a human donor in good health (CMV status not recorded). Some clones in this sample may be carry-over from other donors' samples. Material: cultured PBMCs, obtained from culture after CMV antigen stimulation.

In nucleotides, the CDR3 is TGCACCAGCAGCCATTTGGGAAGTAAAAAAGAGACCCAGTACTTC. Translated: CTSSHLGSKKETQYF. The rearrangement joins TRBV4-3 to TRBJ2-5; D gene unclear. Per the germline V gene, CDR1 is LGHNA and CDR2 is YSLEER. The CDR3 sequence is 15 residues long.